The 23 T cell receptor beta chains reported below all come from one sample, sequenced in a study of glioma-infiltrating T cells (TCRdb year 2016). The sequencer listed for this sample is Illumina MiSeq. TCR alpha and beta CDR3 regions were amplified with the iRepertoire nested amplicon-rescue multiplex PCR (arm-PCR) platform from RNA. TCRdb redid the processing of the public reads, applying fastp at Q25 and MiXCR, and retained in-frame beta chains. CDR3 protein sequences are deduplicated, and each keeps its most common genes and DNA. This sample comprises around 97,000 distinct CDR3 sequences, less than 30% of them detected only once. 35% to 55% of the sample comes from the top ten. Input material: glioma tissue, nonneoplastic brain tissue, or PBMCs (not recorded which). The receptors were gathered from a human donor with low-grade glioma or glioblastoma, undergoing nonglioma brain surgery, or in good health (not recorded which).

CDR3 loop: CASSVGGPQETQYF. In DNA form, the CDR3 reads TGTGCCAGCAGCGTTGGGGGGCCTCAAGAGACCCAGTACTTC. The chain recombines TRBV9 with TRBJ2-5; D may correspond to TRBD1 or TRBD2 (6 bases each). This CDR3 has 14 amino acids. The V gene lost 2 bases and the J gene lost 2 bases, with 10 bases spanning the gap. Germline V lookup: CDR1 SGDLS, CDR2 YYNGEE.

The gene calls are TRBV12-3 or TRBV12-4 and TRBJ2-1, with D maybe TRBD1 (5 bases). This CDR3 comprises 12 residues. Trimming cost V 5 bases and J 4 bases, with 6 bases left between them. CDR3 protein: CASSAGYNEQFF. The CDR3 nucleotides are TGTGCCAGCAGTGCAGGGTACAATGAGCAGTTCTTC.

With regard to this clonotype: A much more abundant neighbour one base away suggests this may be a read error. The CDR3 DNA is TGTGCCAGCAGTTCCTCTTTGGTGGAGACCATTGAAGCTTTCTTT. Translating gives CASSSSLVETIEAFF. The chain is built from TRBV28 and TRBJ1-1, with no clear D. Germline CDR1 reads MDHEN; CDR2 reads SYDVKM. The CDR3 consists of 15 residues. V lost 4 bases and J lost 7, with 19 bases in between.

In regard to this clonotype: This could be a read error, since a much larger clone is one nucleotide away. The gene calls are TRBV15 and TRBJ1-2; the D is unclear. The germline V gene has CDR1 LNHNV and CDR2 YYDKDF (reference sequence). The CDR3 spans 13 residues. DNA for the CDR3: TGTGCCACCAGCAGAGACGCGAGCTATTGCTACACCTTC. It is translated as CATSRDASYCYTF.

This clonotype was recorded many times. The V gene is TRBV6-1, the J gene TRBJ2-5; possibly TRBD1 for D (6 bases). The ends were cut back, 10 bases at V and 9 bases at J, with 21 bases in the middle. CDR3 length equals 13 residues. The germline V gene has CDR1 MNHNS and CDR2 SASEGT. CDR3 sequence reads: CATKVLSEGAQYF. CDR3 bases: TGTGCCACCAAGGTTCTATCCGAGGGGGCCCAGTACTTC.

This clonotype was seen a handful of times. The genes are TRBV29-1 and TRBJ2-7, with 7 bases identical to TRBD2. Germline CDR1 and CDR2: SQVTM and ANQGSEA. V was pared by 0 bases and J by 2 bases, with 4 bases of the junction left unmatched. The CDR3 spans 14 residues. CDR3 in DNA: TGCAGCGTTGAAGAAGCTAGCGGTCCCTACGAGCAGTACTTC. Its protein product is CSVEEASGPYEQYF.

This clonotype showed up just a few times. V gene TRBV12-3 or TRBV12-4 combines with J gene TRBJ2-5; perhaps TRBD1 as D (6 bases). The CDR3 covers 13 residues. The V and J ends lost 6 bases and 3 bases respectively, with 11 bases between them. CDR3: CASRGDNEETQYF. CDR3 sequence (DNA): TGTGCCAGCAGGGGGGACAACGAAGAGACCCAGTACTTC.

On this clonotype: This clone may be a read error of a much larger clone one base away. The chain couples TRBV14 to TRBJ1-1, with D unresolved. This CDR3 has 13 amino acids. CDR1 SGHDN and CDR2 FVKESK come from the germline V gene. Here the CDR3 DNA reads TGTGCCAGCAACCAAATGACCCACACTGAAGCTTTCTTT. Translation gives CASNQMTHTEAFF.

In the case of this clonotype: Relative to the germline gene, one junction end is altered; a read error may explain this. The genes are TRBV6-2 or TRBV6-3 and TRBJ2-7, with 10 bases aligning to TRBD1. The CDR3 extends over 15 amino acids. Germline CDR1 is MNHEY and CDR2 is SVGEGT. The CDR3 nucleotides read TGTGCCAGCAGATACTCGACAGGGGGCTCTTACGAGCAGTACTTC. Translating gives CASRYSTGGSYEQYF.

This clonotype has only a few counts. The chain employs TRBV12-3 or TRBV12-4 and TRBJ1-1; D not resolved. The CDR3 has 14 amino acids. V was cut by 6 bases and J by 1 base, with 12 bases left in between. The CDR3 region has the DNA TGTGCCAGCAGCAAACAGAGACAGAACACTGAAGCTTTCTTT. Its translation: CASSKQRQNTEAFF.

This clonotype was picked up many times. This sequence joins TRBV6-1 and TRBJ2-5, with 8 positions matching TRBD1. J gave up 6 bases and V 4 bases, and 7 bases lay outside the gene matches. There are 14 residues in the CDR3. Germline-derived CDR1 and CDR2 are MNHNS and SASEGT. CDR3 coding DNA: TGTGCCAGCAGTGCCTCAGGGGGCATAAAGACCCAGTACTTC. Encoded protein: CASSASGGIKTQYF.

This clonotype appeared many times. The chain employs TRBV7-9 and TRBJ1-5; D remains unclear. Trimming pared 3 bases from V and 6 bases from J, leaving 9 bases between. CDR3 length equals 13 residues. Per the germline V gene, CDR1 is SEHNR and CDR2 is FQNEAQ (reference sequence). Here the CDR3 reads CASSLGTVQPQHF. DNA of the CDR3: TGTGCCAGCAGCTTGGGAACGGTTCAGCCCCAGCATTTT. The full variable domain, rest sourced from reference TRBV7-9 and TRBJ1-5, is DTGVSQNPRHKITKRGQNVTFRCDPISEHNRLYWYRQTLGQGPEFLTYFQNEAQLEKSRLLSDRFSAERPKGSFSTLEIQRTEQGDSAMYLCASSLGTVQPQHFGDGTRLSIL.

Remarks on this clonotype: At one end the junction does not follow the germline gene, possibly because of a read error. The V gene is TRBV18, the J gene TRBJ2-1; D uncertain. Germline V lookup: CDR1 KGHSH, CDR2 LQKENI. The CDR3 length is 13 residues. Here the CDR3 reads CASSYQRHHEQLF. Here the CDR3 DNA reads TGTGCCAGCTCCTACCAACGCCATCATGAGCAGCTCTTC.

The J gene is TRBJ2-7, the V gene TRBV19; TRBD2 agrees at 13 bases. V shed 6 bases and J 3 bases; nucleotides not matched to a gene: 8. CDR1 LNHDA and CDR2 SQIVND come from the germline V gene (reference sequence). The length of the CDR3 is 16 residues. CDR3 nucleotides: TGTGCCAGTAGCCTGCGGCGGACTAGCGGGGGCTACGAGCAGTACTTC. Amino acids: CASSLRRTSGGYEQYF.

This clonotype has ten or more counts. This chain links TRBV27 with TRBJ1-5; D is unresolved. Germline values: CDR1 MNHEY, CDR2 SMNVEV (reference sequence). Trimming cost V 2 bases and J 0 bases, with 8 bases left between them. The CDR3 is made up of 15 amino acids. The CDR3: CASSLSRYSNQPQHF. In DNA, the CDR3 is TGTGCCAGCAGTTTAAGCAGGTATAGCAATCAGCCCCAGCATTTT.

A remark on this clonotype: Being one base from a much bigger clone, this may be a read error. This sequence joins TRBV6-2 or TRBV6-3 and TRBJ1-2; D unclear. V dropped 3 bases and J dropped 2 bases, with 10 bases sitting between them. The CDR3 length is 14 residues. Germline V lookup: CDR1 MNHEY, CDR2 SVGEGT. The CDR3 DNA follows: TGTGCCAGCAGTTATCAGGACGGAAACTATGGCTACACCTTC. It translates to CASSYQDGNYGYTF.

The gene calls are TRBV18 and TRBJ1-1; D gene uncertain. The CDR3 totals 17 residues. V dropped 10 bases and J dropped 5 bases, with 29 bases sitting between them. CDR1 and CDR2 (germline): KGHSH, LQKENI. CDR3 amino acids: CATALSSGRPIGTEAFF. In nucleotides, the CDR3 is TGTGCCACCGCCCTCTCCTCGGGCAGGCCGATAGGTACTGAAGCTTTCTTT.

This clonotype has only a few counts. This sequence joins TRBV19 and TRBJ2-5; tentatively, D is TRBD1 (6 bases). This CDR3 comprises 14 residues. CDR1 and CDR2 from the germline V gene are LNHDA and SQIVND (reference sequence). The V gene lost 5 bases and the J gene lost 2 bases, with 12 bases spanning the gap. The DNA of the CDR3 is TGTGCCAGTAGTTCCCGGGACATACAAGAGACCCAGTACTTC. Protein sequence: CASSSRDIQETQYF. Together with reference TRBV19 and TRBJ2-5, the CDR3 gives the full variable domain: DGGITQSPKYLFRKEGQNVTLSCEQNLNHDAMYWYRQDPGQGLRLIYYSQIVNDFQKGDIAEGYSVSREKKESFPLTVTSAQKNPTAFYLCASSSRDIQETQYFGPGTRLLVL.

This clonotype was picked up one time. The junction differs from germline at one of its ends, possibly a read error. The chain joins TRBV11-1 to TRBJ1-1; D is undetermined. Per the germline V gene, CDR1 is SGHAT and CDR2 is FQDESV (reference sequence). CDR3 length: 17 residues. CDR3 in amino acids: CARSLVWGSKQKPEAFF. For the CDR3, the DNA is TGTGCCAGGAGCTTGGTATGGGGTTCCAAACAGAAGCCTGAAGCTTTCTTT.

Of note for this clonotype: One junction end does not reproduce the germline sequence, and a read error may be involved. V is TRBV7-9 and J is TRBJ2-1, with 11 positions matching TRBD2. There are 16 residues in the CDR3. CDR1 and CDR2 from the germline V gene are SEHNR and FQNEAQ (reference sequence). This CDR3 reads CASSNTASGRWDDQFF. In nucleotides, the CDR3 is TGTGCCAGCAGCAATACAGCTAGCGGGAGGTGGGATGATCAGTTCTTC.

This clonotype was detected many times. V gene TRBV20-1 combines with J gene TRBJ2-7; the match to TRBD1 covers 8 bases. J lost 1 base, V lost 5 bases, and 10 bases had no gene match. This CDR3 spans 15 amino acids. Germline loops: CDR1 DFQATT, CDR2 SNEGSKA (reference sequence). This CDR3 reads CSASPQWDRSYEQYF. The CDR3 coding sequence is TGCAGTGCTTCCCCCCAATGGGACAGGTCCTACGAGCAGTACTTC.

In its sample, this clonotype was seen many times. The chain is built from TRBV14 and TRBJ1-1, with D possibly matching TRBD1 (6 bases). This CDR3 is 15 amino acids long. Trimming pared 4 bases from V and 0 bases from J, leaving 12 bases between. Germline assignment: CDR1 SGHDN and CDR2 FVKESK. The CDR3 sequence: CASSPYGQMNTEAFF. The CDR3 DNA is TGTGCCAGCAGCCCATACGGACAGATGAACACTGAAGCTTTCTTT.

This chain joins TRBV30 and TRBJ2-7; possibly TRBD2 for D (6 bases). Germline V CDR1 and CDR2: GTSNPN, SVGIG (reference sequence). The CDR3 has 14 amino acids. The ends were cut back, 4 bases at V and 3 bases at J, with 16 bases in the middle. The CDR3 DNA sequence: TGTGCCTGGAATTGGAGGGTCGGGGACTACGAGCAGTACTTC. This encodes CAWNWRVGDYEQYF.